This paragraph reports one T cell receptor beta chain. What it binds is unknown. This entry is derived from a study of blood T cells in healthy people across ages. Study-level points and caveats: As naive T cell percentage varied, TCR beta diversity correlated strongly with it. The recorded TCR beta diversity per million T cells decreased in a roughly linear manner with age.

Then a second PCR, running about 6 to 11 cycles, was carried out with a sample-barcoded 5' primer and a J-beta primer mix. TCRdb re-called the 5' RACE reads through MiXCR, storing one row per CDR3 protein. The sample yields hundreds of thousands of distinct CDR3 sequences, under 45% seen once. Per germline, CDR1 GTSNPN and CDR2 SVGIG (reference sequence). This CDR3 spans 12 amino acids. V lost 7 bases, J lost 2 bases, and 12 bases lay in between. The sequence was obtained from a man aged 55 to 70 in good health. Input material: blood. The chain couples TRBV30 to TRBJ2-7, with D hard to call. As DNA, the CDR3 is TGTGCCTTTTTGGTTTCGCCCTACGAGCAGTACTTC. Residues: CAFLVSPYEQYF.